This is a list of T cell receptor beta chains from one sample in a study of cytomegalovirus exposure and HLA in healthy donors. Repertoires were generated with immunoSEQ multiplex PCR, while TCRdb's copy carries only in-frame clones and drops some. The repertoire holds under 150,000 clones, more than 65% seen once, with under 3% in the top ten. The sample comprised PBMCs. Receptors were obtained from a woman aged 60-70 years in good health and CMV-seropositive. Both conserved end residues are part of each CDR3. D genes are given only for firm matches. Clone size appears in some rows only: once, few, many, or a class for an expanded clone.

V gene	clone size	CDR3 length	D gene	J gene	CDR3 protein	CDR3 DNA
TRBV6-5	NA	14	TRBD1	TRBJ1-2	CASSTYRGNYGYTF	TGTGCCAGCAGTACCTACAGGGGCAACTATGGCTACACCTTC
TRBV12-5	NA	15	NA	TRBJ1-2	CASGLDVLGVYGYTF	TGTGCTAGTGGTTTGGATGTCTTAGGGGTTTATGGCTACACCTTC
TRBV11-2	NA	14	TRBD1	TRBJ1-1	CASSSQGPGTEAFF	TGTGCCAGCAGCTCACAGGGGCCGGGCACTGAAGCTTTCTTT
TRBV6-5	once	15	TRBD2	TRBJ2-1	CASRGLAGVYNEQFF	TGTGCCAGCAGGGGACTAGCGGGGGTATACAATGAGCAGTTCTTC
TRBV16	NA	17	TRBD1	TRBJ2-3	CASTQSRAGGQHPHQYF	TGTGCCAGCACCCAATCTCGGGCAGGGGGTCAACATCCACATCAGTATTTT
TRBV7-9	NA	11	NA	TRBJ2-7	CASSTLYEQYF	TGTGCCAGCAGCACTCTATACGAGCAGTACTTC
TRBV9	NA	14	NA	TRBJ1-5	CASSPDSSHQPQHF	TGTGCCAGCAGCCCCGACAGTTCTCATCAGCCCCAGCATTTT
TRBV4-1	NA	13	TRBD1	TRBJ2-1	CASSRDNRDRQFF	TGCGCCAGCAGCCGAGACAACCGGGACAGGCAGTTCTTC
TRBV5-1	NA	13	NA	TRBJ2-7	CASSSSGNYEQYF	TGCGCCAGCAGCTCGTCGGGGAACTACGAGCAGTACTTC
TRBV7-9	few	15	TRBD1	TRBJ2-2	CASSLGQGHTGELFF	TGTGCCAGCAGCTTAGGACAGGGCCACACCGGGGAGCTGTTTTTT